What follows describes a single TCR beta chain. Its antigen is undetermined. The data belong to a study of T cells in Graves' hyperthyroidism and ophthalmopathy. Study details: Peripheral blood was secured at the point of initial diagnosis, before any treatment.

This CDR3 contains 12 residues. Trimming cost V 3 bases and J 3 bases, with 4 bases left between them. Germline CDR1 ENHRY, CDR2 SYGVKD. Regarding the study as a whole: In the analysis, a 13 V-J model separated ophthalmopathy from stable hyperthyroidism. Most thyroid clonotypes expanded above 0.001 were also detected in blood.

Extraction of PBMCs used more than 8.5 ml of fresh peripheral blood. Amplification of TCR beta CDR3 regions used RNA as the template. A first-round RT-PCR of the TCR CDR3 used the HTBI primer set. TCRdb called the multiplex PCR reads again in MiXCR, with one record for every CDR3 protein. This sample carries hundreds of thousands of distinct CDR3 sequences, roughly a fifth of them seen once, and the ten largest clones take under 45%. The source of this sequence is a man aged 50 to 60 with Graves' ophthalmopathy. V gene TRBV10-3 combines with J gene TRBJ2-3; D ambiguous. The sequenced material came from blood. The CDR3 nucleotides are TGTGCCATCAGTGACAAGACAGATACGCAGTATTTT. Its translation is CAISDKTDTQYF.